These 9 T cell receptor beta chains share one sample of origin, sequenced in a study of glioma-infiltrating T cells. Amplification of TCR alpha and beta CDR3 regions from RNA used iRepertoire nested multiplex PCR. TCRdb processed the multiplex PCR reads anew with MiXCR; each CDR3 protein has one entry. The repertoire holds around 170,000 distinct CDR3 sequences, with more than 35% as singletons. Sequences were obtained from glioma tissue, nonneoplastic brain tissue, or PBMCs (not recorded which). Source of these receptors: a human donor with low-grade glioma or glioblastoma, undergoing nonglioma brain surgery, or in good health (not recorded which).

This clonotype was found a few times. The chain couples TRBV7-9 to TRBJ2-7; D possibly corresponds to TRBD1 (5 bases). CDR1 SEHNR and CDR2 FQNEAQ come from the germline V gene (reference sequence). The length of the CDR3 is 12 residues. Trimming took 1 base from V and 12 from J, leaving 13 bases between them. CDR3 sequence (DNA): TGTGCCAGCAGCTTAGTGCAGGGCGAGTGGTACTTC. Protein sequence: CASSLVQGEWYF.

This clonotype was picked up many times. The chain uses TRBV4-1 and TRBJ2-1; TRBD2 is a possible D gene (5 bases). V was trimmed by 4 bases and J by 4 bases, leaving 17 bases between them. Germline-derived CDR1 and CDR2 are MGHRA and YSYEKL. This CDR3 is built from 16 residues. The CDR3 sequence: CASSRLSTQLYNEQFF. CDR3 DNA sequence: TGCGCCAGCAGCCGACTATCGACCCAATTATACAATGAGCAGTTCTTC.

This clonotype has just a few counts. The V call is TRBV12-3 or TRBV12-4, the J call TRBJ2-4; 7 bases align to TRBD1. The V and J ends lost 5 bases and 9 bases, in that order; junction bases with no gene match: 7. The CDR3 covers 13 residues. The CDR3 bases are TGTGCCAGCAGTGTGCCAGGGGACAGCATTCAGTACTTC. It yields the protein CASSVPGDSIQYF.

Many counts were recorded for this clonotype. DNA of the CDR3: TGCAGTGCTTCCTCCATTGCGCGGGACAAAGGAACAGATACGCAGTATTTT. It encodes CSASSIARDKGTDTQYF. The V gene is TRBV20-1, the J gene TRBJ2-3; D is tentatively TRBD1 or TRBD2 (6 bases each). CDR3 length equals 17 residues. CDR1 and CDR2 (germline): DFQATT, SNEGSKA (reference sequence). Trimming stripped 5 bases from V and 3 bases from J, with 24 bases between.

This clonotype was recorded once. At one boundary the junction diverges from the germline segment, which might be a read error. This rearrangement joins TRBV6-2 or TRBV6-3 to TRBJ2-7; TRBD2 might be the D (6 bases). The CDR3 length is 17 residues. CDR1 and CDR2 from the germline V gene are MNHEY and SVGEGT. CDR3 loop: CASRSRSLERVSYEEYF. The CDR3 nucleotides read TGTGCCAGCAGATCACGTTCCCTCGAGCGGGTCTCGTACGAGGAGTACTTC.

Details on this clonotype: At one end the junction does not follow the germline gene, possibly because of a read error. The chain carries TRBV15 and TRBJ1-6; D remains ambiguous. Germline V gives CDR1 LNHNV, CDR2 YYDKDF (reference sequence). CDR3 size: 15 residues. The CDR3 bases are TGTGCCACCAGCAGAGCGGGAAGGACTAATTCACCACTCCACTTT. Translated: CATSRAGRTNSPLHF.

This clonotype was counted only a few times. J is TRBJ2-1 and V is TRBV24-1; 7 nucleotides match TRBD2. Germline CDR1 reads KGHDR; CDR2 reads SFDVKD. J lost 0 bases, V lost 1 base, and 5 bases had no gene match. The CDR3 loop spans 17 amino acids. The CDR3 region has the DNA TGTGCCACCAGTGATTTTGGTGGGAGGGACTCCTACAATGAGCAGTTCTTC. Translating it yields CATSDFGGRDSYNEQFF.

As for this clonotype: Germline and junction disagree at one end, which may indicate a read error. The genes are TRBV20-1 and TRBJ2-1; 8 bases are a match to TRBD1. CDR1 and CDR2 from the germline V gene are DFQATT and SNEGSKA (reference sequence). The CDR3 contains 12 residues. CDR3 protein: CSAGNRGIEKFF. The CDR3 DNA is TGCAGTGCTGGGAACAGGGGGATTGAGAAGTTCTTC.

This clonotype was seen repeatedly, ten times or more. The chain recombines TRBV20-1 with TRBJ1-5, with no clear D. With 2 bases removed from V and 6 bases from J, the gap between germline ends came to 11 bases. The germline CDR1 and CDR2 sequences are DFQATT and SNEGSKA (reference sequence). The CDR3 is 13 amino acids. CDR3 nucleotide sequence: TGCAGTGCTAGATCGGCTAGGCGTCAGCCCCAGCATTTT. Translating gives CSARSARRQPQHF.